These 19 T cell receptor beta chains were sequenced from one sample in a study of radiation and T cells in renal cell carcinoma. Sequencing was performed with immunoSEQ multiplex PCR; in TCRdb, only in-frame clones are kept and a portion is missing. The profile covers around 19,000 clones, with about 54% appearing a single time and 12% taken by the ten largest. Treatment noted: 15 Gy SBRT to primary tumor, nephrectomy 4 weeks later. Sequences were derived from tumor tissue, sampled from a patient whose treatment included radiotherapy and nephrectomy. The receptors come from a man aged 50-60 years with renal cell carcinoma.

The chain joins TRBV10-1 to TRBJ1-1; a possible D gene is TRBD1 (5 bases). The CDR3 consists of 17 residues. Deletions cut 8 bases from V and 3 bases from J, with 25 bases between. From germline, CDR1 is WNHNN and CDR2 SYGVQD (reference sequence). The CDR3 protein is CASGIRQCLRVDTEAFF. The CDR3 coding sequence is TGCGCCAGCGGGATACGACAGTGCTTGCGTGTGGACACTGAAGCTTTCTTT.

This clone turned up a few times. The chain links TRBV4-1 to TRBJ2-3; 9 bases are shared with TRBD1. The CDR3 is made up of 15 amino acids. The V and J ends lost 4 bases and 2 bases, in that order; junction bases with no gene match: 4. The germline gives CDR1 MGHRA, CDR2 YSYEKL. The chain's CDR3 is CASSRTGDDTDTQYF. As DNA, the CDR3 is TGCGCCAGCAGCCGGACAGGGGATGACACAGATACGCAGTATTTT.

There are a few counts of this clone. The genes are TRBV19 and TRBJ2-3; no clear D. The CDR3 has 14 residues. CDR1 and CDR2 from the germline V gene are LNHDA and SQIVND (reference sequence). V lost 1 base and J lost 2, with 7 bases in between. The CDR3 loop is CASSIATVTDTQYF. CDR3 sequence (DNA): TGTGCCAGTAGTATAGCCACAGTCACAGATACGCAGTATTTT.

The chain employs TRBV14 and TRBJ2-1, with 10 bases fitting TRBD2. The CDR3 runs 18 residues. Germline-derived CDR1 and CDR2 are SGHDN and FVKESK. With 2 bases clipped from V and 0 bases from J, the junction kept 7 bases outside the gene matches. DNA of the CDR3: TGTGCCAGCAGCCAAAGGCATAGCGGGAGGAGCTCCTACAATGAGCAGTTCTTC. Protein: CASSQRHSGRSSYNEQFF.

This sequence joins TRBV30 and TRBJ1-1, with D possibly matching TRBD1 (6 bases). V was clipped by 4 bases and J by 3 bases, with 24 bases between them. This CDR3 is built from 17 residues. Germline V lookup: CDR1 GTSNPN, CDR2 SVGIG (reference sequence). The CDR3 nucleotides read TGTGCCTGGACCCTAGGTGGGGGGGGCGAGAAGGACACTGAAGCTTTCTTT. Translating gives CAWTLGGGGEKDTEAFF.

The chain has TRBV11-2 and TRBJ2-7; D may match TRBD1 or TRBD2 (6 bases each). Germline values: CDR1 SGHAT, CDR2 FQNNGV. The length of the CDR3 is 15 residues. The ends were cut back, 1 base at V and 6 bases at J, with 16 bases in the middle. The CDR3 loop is CASSLAGARGGEQYF. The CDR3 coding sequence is TGTGCCAGCAGCTTAGCCGGGGCCAGGGGAGGCGAGCAGTACTTC.

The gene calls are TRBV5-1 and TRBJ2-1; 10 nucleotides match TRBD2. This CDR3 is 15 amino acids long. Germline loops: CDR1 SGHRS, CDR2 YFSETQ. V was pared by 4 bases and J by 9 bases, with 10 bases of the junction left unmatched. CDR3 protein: CASSPGTSDLGEQFF. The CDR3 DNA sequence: TGCGCCAGCAGCCCGGGGACTAGCGATTTAGGTGAGCAGTTCTTC.

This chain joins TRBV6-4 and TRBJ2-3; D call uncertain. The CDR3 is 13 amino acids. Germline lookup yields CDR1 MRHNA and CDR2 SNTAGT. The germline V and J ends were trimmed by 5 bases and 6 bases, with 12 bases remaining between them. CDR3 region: CASSKREGDTQYF. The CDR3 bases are TGTGCCAGCAGTAAAAGAGAAGGCGATACGCAGTATTTT.

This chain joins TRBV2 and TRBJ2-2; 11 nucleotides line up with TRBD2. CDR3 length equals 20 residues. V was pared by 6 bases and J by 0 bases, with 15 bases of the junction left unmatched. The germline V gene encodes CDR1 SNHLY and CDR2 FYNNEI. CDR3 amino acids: CASSKTLLAGGAANTGELFF. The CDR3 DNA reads TGTGCCAGCAGCAAAACCTTGCTAGCGGGGGGCGCCGCGAACACCGGGGAGCTGTTTTTT.

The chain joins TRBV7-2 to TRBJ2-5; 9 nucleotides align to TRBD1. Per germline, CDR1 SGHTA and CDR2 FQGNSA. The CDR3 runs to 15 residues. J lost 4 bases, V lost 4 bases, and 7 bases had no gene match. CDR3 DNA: TGTGCCAGCAGCTCCCCGGGACAGGGAGCAGAGACCCAGTACTTC. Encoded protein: CASSSPGQGAETQYF.

The CDR3 is CAWSVPPSYEQYF. CDR3 in DNA: TGTGCCTGGAGTGTACCACCCTCCTACGAGCAGTACTTC. This chain uses TRBV30 with TRBJ2-7; D unresolved. In germline, CDR1 is GTSNPN, CDR2 SVGIG (reference sequence). The CDR3 contains 13 residues. Between the trimmed V and J ends, which lost 0 bases and 0 bases, there was a span of 6 bases.

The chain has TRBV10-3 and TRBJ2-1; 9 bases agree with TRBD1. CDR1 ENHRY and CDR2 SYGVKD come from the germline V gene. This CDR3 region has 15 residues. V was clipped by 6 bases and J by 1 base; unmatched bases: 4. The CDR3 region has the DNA TGTGCCATCAGGGAACAGGGGGCATCCTACAATGAGCAGTTCTTC. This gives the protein CAIREQGASYNEQFF.

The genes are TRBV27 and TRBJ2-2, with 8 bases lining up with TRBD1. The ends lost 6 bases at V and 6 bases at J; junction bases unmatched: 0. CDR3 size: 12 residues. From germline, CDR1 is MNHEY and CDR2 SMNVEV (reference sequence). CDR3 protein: CASRTGAGELFF. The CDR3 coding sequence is TGTGCCAGCAGGACAGGGGCCGGGGAGCTGTTTTTT.

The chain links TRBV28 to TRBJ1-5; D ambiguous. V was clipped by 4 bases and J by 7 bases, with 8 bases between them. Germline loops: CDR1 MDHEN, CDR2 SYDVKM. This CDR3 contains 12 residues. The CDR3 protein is CASSWGGQPQHF. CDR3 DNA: TGTGCCAGCAGTTGGGGTGGCCAGCCCCAGCATTTT.

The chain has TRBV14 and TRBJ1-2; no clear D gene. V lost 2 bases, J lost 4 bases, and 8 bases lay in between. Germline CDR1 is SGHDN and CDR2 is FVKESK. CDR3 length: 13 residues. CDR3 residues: CASSQYISYGYTF. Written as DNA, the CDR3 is TGTGCCAGCAGCCAATACATAAGCTATGGCTACACCTTC.

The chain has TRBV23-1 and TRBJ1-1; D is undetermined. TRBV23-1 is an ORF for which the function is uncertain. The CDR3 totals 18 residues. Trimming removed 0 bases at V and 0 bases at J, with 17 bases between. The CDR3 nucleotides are TGCGCCAGCAGTCAATCGGGAAGGACGGGCTGGATGAACACTGAAGCTTTCTTT. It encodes CASSQSGRTGWMNTEAFF.

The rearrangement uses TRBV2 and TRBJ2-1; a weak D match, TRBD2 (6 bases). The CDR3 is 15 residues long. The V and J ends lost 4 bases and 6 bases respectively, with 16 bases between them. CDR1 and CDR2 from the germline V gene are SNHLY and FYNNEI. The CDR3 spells CASSGRLGTLNEQFF. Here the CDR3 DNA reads TGTGCCAGCAGTGGGAGACTAGGGACTCTCAATGAGCAGTTCTTC.

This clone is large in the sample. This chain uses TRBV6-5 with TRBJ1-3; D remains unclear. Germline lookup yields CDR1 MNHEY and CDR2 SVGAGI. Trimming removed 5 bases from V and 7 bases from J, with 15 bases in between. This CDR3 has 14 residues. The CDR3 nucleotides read TGTGCCAGCAGTCTTATTGGTTTAGGGAACACCATATATTTT. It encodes CASSLIGLGNTIYF.

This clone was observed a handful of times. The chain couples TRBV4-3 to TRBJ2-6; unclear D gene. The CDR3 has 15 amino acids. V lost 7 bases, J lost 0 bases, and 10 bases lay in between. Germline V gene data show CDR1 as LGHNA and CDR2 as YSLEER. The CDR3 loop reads CASTPGDSGANVLTF. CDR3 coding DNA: TGCGCCAGCACCCCCGGAGACTCTGGGGCCAACGTCCTGACTTTC.